This T cell receptor (beta chain) comes out of a study of blood T cell repertoires in COVID-19. Turning to the study itself: The samples span acute and convalescent COVID-19 from the United States, Italy and Spain. Nucleic acid was either cDNA or gDNA, and it came from T cells, B-cell-depleted T cells, or PBMCs.

Original analysis: Quantification of nucleated cells was approximated via reference gene primer amplification. Assay used: immunoSEQ multiplex PCR; TCRdb lists only in-frame clones, some missing. V and J calls and clone size are as listed in that table; D and trimming were resolved from the DNA. The repertoire holds about 130,000 clones, with roughly 85% as singletons. The V end lost 0 bases, the J end lost 7 bases, and 16 bases lay between the germline ends. The CDR3 consists of 16 residues. CDR1 SGHDT and CDR2 YYEEEE come from the germline V gene. This clonotype originated in a human donor in a cohort sampled during active COVID-19. Sample: peripheral blood. V usage is TRBV5-6 and J usage is TRBJ2-2; unclear D gene. The CDR3: CASSLGARMDSGELFF. The DNA for the CDR3 is TGTGCCAGCAGCTTGGGGGCCAGGATGGATAGCGGGGAGCTGTTTTTT.